This T cell receptor beta chain derives from a study of blood T cell repertoires in COVID-19 (dated by TCRdb to 2018 to 2021). Regarding the study in general: Samples covering the acute and convalescent phases of COVID-19 were provided by collaborators in the United States, Italy and Spain. The samples were drawn from the first 160 participants of the ongoing ImmuneRACE study and from some 1,300 subjects provided by 6 global collaborators. A freely available public database, intended as a resource for researchers studying the immune response to SARS-CoV-2, is where the repertoires were released. Subjects who had been exposed to COVID-19, were actively infected with it, or had recovered from it provided the deeply sampled blood TCRbeta repertoires that made up the dataset. Where available, HLA class I and class II types were taken from metadata supplied by the sample provider and were not determined by assay-based typing. The prospective study material was composed of cDNA or gDNA derived from T cells, B-cell-depleted T cells, or PBMCs. Nearly every sample came with metadata listing a de-identified subject ID, COVID-19 status, age in years and sex.

The immunoSEQ Assay, a bias-controlled multiplex PCR, was used to amplify TCRbeta CDR3 regions from genomic DNA. As for how the authors treated the data: The number of nucleated cells in each sample was estimated from the amplification of reference gene primers within the assay. To quantify the absolute abundance of each unique TCRbeta CDR3 rearrangement, sequence reads were collapsed and filtered. For each sample, productive Simpson clonality was calculated as the square root of Simpson's diversity index over productive rearrangements. This is the immuneACCESS table as TCRdb keeps it, with only in-frame sequences that have V and J called. A part of the clones is gone; compared with another copy, unresolved V genes explain less than half, and the rest is unexplained. Clone size and the V and J calls come from that table; the DNA yielded D and trimming. In all, the sample holds some 200,000 clones, and under 90% of those were seen once. Of the sample, approximately 15% is held by the ten largest clones.

The investigation overall reported the following: How much clinical and demographic metadata was included differed by source and by participant, and the metadata was provided uncurated.

This clone was recorded once. The antigen this receptor binds is unknown. No base quality information exists; no much larger clone differs at one position. One collaborating source in Seattle enrolled patients while the patients were actively infected and followed the patients over time throughout the course of disease. The collaborating institutions used their own protocols to collect whole blood in K2EDTA tubes. For TCRbeta analysis, collaborators shipped samples as frozen whole blood, isolated PBMCs, or DNA extracted from either of those sample types. Trimming removed 4 bases from V and 5 bases from J; the gene matches leave 13 bases unexplained. The CDR3 goes from the cysteine to the phenylalanine over 17 residues. CDR3 DNA is the only sequence kept; it has 51 bases, read in frame from the first base. Via the germline V gene, CDR1 is MDHEN and CDR2 SYDVKM.

The sequence derives from a woman in her 70s with COVID-19, enrolled during active disease. The sequenced sample consisted of peripheral blood. The chain was built from TRBV28 and TRBJ1-5, with 8 central nucleotides matching TRBD1. The CDR3 region: CASSSSFRDRQDQPQHF. The nucleotides are TGTGCCAGCAGTTCATCATTCCGGGACAGGCAAGATCAGCCCCAGCATTTT.